A selection of T cell receptor beta chains follows, all from one sample in a study of cytomegalovirus exposure and HLA in healthy donors. Libraries were prepared by immunoSEQ multiplex PCR; TCRdb keeps only in-frame clonotypes and omits some of them. The top ten clones hold around 2.8% of a sample with around 160,000 clones, around 68% of them seen once. The sequenced sample was PBMCs. These receptors all stem from a woman in her 40s in good health and CMV-seropositive. CDR3s include the opening cysteine and the closing phenylalanine or tryptophan. The D gene is left open where the match is weak. Part of the rows lack a size; the others show once, few, many or a class for expanded clones.

CDR3 DNA: TGTGCCAGCAGCGTAGGGGGGGGCACCGGGGAGCTGTTTTTT; CDR3 protein: CASSVGGGTGELFF; V gene: TRBV9; clone size: -; D gene: TRBD2; J gene: TRBJ2-2
CDR3 DNA: TGTGCCAGCAGTTTATACTGGGACAGGAAAGAGACCCAGTACTTC; CDR3 protein: CASSLYWDRKETQYF; V gene: TRBV27; clone size: -; D gene: TRBD1; J gene: TRBJ2-5
CDR3 DNA: TGTGCCAGCAGCGTAGCACCGGGACAGAGCTTCTCCTACAATGAGCAGTTCTTC; CDR3 protein: CASSVAPGQSFSYNEQFF; V gene: TRBV5-4; clone size: -; D gene: TRBD1; J gene: TRBJ2-1
CDR3 DNA: TGCGCTAGCAGCACGGGGACTAGCGGGTATGCTGATAAACTGTACGAGCAGTACTTC; CDR3 protein: CASSTGTSGYADKLYEQYF; V gene: TRBV5-1; clone size: -; D gene: TRBD2; J gene: TRBJ2-7
CDR3 DNA: TGCGCCAGCAGCCCCGGGACAGCTGGAAACACCATATATTTT; CDR3 protein: CASSPGTAGNTIYF; V gene: TRBV5-1; clone size: -; D gene: TRBD1; J gene: TRBJ1-3
CDR3 DNA: TGTGCCAGCAGTTTAACCTGGGACAGTCGGGGCTACACCTTC; CDR3 protein: CASSLTWDSRGYTF; V gene: TRBV27; clone size: -; D gene: TRBD1; J gene: TRBJ1-2
CDR3 DNA: TGTGCCAGCAGTGAAGGGCAGGGATCCTACGGCTACACCTTC; CDR3 protein: CASSEGQGSYGYTF; V gene: TRBV6-1; clone size: -; D gene: -; J gene: TRBJ1-2
CDR3 DNA: TGTGCCAGCAGCTTAATTACAGGGGGTATAGAGACCCAGTACTTC; CDR3 protein: CASSLITGGIETQYF; V gene: TRBV7-3; clone size: -; D gene: TRBD1; J gene: TRBJ2-5
CDR3 DNA: TGTGCCAGCAGTTCGGACAGGAATCAGCCCCAGCATTTT; CDR3 protein: CASSSDRNQPQHF; V gene: TRBV28; clone size: -; D gene: TRBD1; J gene: TRBJ1-5
CDR3 DNA: TGTGCCAGCAGCTTGGAGAGCTCCTATAATTCACCCCTCCACTTT; CDR3 protein: CASSLESSYNSPLHF; V gene: TRBV5-4; clone size: -; D gene: -; J gene: TRBJ1-6
CDR3 DNA: TGTGCCATCTCTCCGGGACAAGCCTACGAGCAGTACTTC; CDR3 protein: CAISPGQAYEQYF; V gene: TRBV11-1; clone size: -; D gene: -; J gene: TRBJ2-7
CDR3 DNA: TGTGCCAGCAGCTTCCGGGACAGGTCCTACGAGCAGTACTTC; CDR3 protein: CASSFRDRSYEQYF; V gene: TRBV7-2; clone size: -; D gene: TRBD1; J gene: TRBJ2-7
CDR3 DNA: TGTGCCAGCAGCTCTGACAGGGTCGACACTGAAGCTTTCTTT; CDR3 protein: CASSSDRVDTEAFF; V gene: TRBV27; clone size: -; D gene: TRBD1; J gene: TRBJ1-1
CDR3 DNA: TGTGCCAGCAGCGTCGATTGGGAGGATAATTCACCCCTCCACTTT; CDR3 protein: CASSVDWEDNSPLHF; V gene: TRBV13; clone size: -; D gene: -; J gene: TRBJ1-6
CDR3 DNA: TGTGCCAGCAGTTACCGAGGGGGTCAGCCCCAGCATTTT; CDR3 protein: CASSYRGGQPQHF; V gene: TRBV6-5; clone size: -; D gene: -; J gene: TRBJ1-5
CDR3 DNA: TGTGCCAGCAGGGATGGACTAGCGCCCACAGATACGCAGTATTTT; CDR3 protein: CASRDGLAPTDTQYF; V gene: TRBV6-5; clone size: -; D gene: TRBD2; J gene: TRBJ2-3
CDR3 DNA: TGCAGCGTTCAGGGGCCGGGGATGAACACTGAAGCTTTCTTT; CDR3 protein: CSVQGPGMNTEAFF; V gene: TRBV29-1; clone size: -; D gene: -; J gene: TRBJ1-1
CDR3 DNA: TGCGCCAGCAGCTCACCATCAGCCGGGACTAGCATGGAGACCCAGTACTTC; CDR3 protein: CASSSPSAGTSMETQYF; V gene: TRBV5-1; clone size: -; D gene: TRBD2; J gene: TRBJ2-5
CDR3 DNA: TGTGCCAGCAGCCGTGACAGGGGGGGGAACTACGAGCAGTACTTC; CDR3 protein: CASSRDRGGNYEQYF; V gene: TRBV7-6; clone size: few; D gene: TRBD1; J gene: TRBJ2-7
CDR3 DNA: TGTGCCAGCAGCCGCCTAGCCGAAAGTAGCAGTTCCTACAATGAGCAGTTCTTC; CDR3 protein: CASSRLAESSSSYNEQFF; V gene: TRBV28; clone size: -; D gene: -; J gene: TRBJ2-1
CDR3 DNA: TGTGCCAGCAGACCCGACAGAGACAATCAGCCCCAGCATTTT; CDR3 protein: CASRPDRDNQPQHF; V gene: TRBV6-1; clone size: -; D gene: -; J gene: TRBJ1-5
CDR3 DNA: TGCGCCAGCAGCACTACAGGGGAATACGAGCAGTACTTC; CDR3 protein: CASSTTGEYEQYF; V gene: TRBV5-1; clone size: -; D gene: TRBD1; J gene: TRBJ2-7
CDR3 DNA: TGTGCCAGCAGTGAATCAGGGCTAAGCAACACTGAAGCTTTCTTT; CDR3 protein: CASSESGLSNTEAFF; V gene: TRBV6-1; clone size: -; D gene: -; J gene: TRBJ1-1
CDR3 DNA: TGTGCCAGCAGCTCAGTTGATACGGGATACGAGCAGTACTTC; CDR3 protein: CASSSVDTGYEQYF; V gene: TRBV7-2; clone size: -; D gene: -; J gene: TRBJ2-7
CDR3 DNA: TGTGCCAGCAGTGAGGCTAGTTCCTACAATGAGCAGTTCTTC; CDR3 protein: CASSEASSYNEQFF; V gene: TRBV2; clone size: -; D gene: -; J gene: TRBJ2-1
CDR3 DNA: TGTGCCAGCAGTTATGGGGGAGGGGTCTACGAGCAGTACTTC; CDR3 protein: CASSYGGGVYEQYF; V gene: TRBV6-6; clone size: -; D gene: TRBD2; J gene: TRBJ2-7
CDR3 DNA: TGTGCCAGCAGCTTGTGGAGGACCTTTTTGGACGGTGGCTACACCTTC; CDR3 protein: CASSLWRTFLDGGYTF; V gene: TRBV5-6; clone size: -; D gene: -; J gene: TRBJ1-2
CDR3 DNA: TGTGCCAGCTCACCACCATTAGGGGCCGAAAGGAGCCGCGAGCAGTACTTC; CDR3 protein: CASSPPLGAERSREQYF; V gene: TRBV18; clone size: -; D gene: -; J gene: TRBJ2-7
CDR3 DNA: TGTGCCATCAGTGGACAGGGGGCGGGGGAGCAGTACTTC; CDR3 protein: CAISGQGAGEQYF; V gene: TRBV10-3; clone size: -; D gene: TRBD1; J gene: TRBJ2-5
CDR3 DNA: TGCGCCAGCAGCTTGGTGGGTCGGGACAATCAGCCCCAGCATTTT; CDR3 protein: CASSLVGRDNQPQHF; V gene: TRBV5-1; clone size: -; D gene: -; J gene: TRBJ1-5
CDR3 DNA: TGCGCCAGCAGCTCCTACGCAAACAATGAGCAGTTCTTC; CDR3 protein: CASSSYANNEQFF; V gene: TRBV5-1; clone size: once; D gene: -; J gene: TRBJ2-1
CDR3 DNA: TGTGCCAGCAGTTTAAATAGCGGGCGGGGCGCTAGCACAGATACGCAGTATTTT; CDR3 protein: CASSLNSGRGASTDTQYF; V gene: TRBV28; clone size: -; D gene: TRBD2; J gene: TRBJ2-3
CDR3 DNA: TGTGCCAGCAGCTTCAGGGAGGCCGGGGAGCTGTTTTTT; CDR3 protein: CASSFREAGELFF; V gene: TRBV5-4; clone size: -; D gene: -; J gene: TRBJ2-2
CDR3 DNA: TGTGCCAGCGGACTGGGAGGCTGGCCTGAGCAGTTCTTC; CDR3 protein: CASGLGGWPEQFF; V gene: TRBV28; clone size: -; D gene: -; J gene: TRBJ2-1
CDR3 DNA: TGTGCCAGCAGTTTCCCTAGCGGGACAGATACGCAGTATTTT; CDR3 protein: CASSFPSGTDTQYF; V gene: TRBV28; clone size: -; D gene: TRBD2; J gene: TRBJ2-3
CDR3 DNA: TGTGCCAGCAGTTTGAACAGGGGGGTGTATGGCTACACCTTC; CDR3 protein: CASSLNRGVYGYTF; V gene: TRBV27; clone size: -; D gene: TRBD1; J gene: TRBJ1-2
CDR3 DNA: TGTGCCAGTAGTAAGACAGTCCCATCCATCTATGGCTACACCTTC; CDR3 protein: CASSKTVPSIYGYTF; V gene: TRBV19; clone size: -; D gene: -; J gene: TRBJ1-2
CDR3 DNA: TGTGCCAGCAGCTCGACAGTACCGAACTACGAGCAGTACTTC; CDR3 protein: CASSSTVPNYEQYF; V gene: TRBV6-6; clone size: few; D gene: -; J gene: TRBJ2-7
CDR3 DNA: TGTGCCAGCAGCCGGTCTGGACTAGCGGGAGTGGGGTCCTACGAGCAGTACTTC; CDR3 protein: CASSRSGLAGVGSYEQYF; V gene: TRBV7-2; clone size: -; D gene: TRBD2; J gene: TRBJ2-7
CDR3 DNA: TGTGCCTCGACCGACGACAGTAGCAATCAGCCCCAGCATTTT; CDR3 protein: CASTDDSSNQPQHF; V gene: TRBV19; clone size: -; D gene: -; J gene: TRBJ1-5
CDR3 DNA: TGTGCCAGTAGTGTGGGGGCGGACTATGGCTACACCTTC; CDR3 protein: CASSVGADYGYTF; V gene: TRBV19; clone size: -; D gene: -; J gene: TRBJ1-2
CDR3 DNA: TGCAGCGGGGCCGGGACAGGGGGCGATTACGAGCAGTACTTC; CDR3 protein: CSGAGTGGDYEQYF; V gene: TRBV29-1; clone size: -; D gene: TRBD1; J gene: TRBJ2-7
CDR3 DNA: TGTGCCAGCAGCGGATCTTCTAGGGGATTGAACACTGAAGCTTTCTTT; CDR3 protein: CASSGSSRGLNTEAFF; V gene: TRBV9; clone size: -; D gene: -; J gene: TRBJ1-1
CDR3 DNA: TGTGCCAGCAGCTTAGGAGGAGCAGATACGCAGTATTTT; CDR3 protein: CASSLGGADTQYF; V gene: TRBV11-3; clone size: -; D gene: -; J gene: TRBJ2-3
CDR3 DNA: TGCGCCAGCAGCTTACCTACAGGGGGCGATGGCTACCCCTTC; CDR3 protein: CASSLPTGGDGYPF; V gene: TRBV5-1; clone size: -; D gene: TRBD1; J gene: TRBJ1-2
CDR3 DNA: TGTGCCAGCAGTATCGCCGGGACACAAGAGACCCAGTACTTC; CDR3 protein: CASSIAGTQETQYF; V gene: TRBV6-6; clone size: -; D gene: -; J gene: TRBJ2-5
CDR3 DNA: TGTGCCAGCAGTTACGGACTAGCGGGAGTGGTACAGTTCTTC; CDR3 protein: CASSYGLAGVVQFF; V gene: TRBV7-2; clone size: -; D gene: TRBD2; J gene: TRBJ2-1
CDR3 DNA: TGCGCCAGCAGCCAAGATCGATGGACTAGCGGCTCCTACAATGAGCAGTTCTTC; CDR3 protein: CASSQDRWTSGSYNEQFF; V gene: TRBV4-1; clone size: -; D gene: TRBD2; J gene: TRBJ2-1
CDR3 DNA: TGTGCCAGCAGTCCCGGGACATCTCTTCTGGCCAACGTCCTGACTTTC; CDR3 protein: CASSPGTSLLANVLTF; V gene: TRBV28; clone size: few; D gene: -; J gene: TRBJ2-6
CDR3 DNA: TGCGCCAGCAGCGGACTACAGGGGGGTATAGAGACCCAGTACTTC; CDR3 protein: CASSGLQGGIETQYF; V gene: TRBV5-1; clone size: -; D gene: TRBD1; J gene: TRBJ2-5
CDR3 DNA: TGCGCCACCCGGACATCGGACCACGAGCAGTACTTC; CDR3 protein: CATRTSDHEQYF; V gene: TRBV10-2; clone size: -; D gene: -; J gene: TRBJ2-7
CDR3 DNA: TGTGCCAGCAGCTTATTGGGACACAGCTACGAGCAGTACTTC; CDR3 protein: CASSLLGHSYEQYF; V gene: TRBV5-8; clone size: -; D gene: -; J gene: TRBJ2-7
CDR3 DNA: TGTGCCAGCAGCCCGGACGGGGGGGGCTACGAGCAGTACTTC; CDR3 protein: CASSPDGGGYEQYF; V gene: TRBV5-8; clone size: -; D gene: TRBD2; J gene: TRBJ2-7
CDR3 DNA: TGTGCCAGCAACCCCTCCATAACAGGGAACTATGGCTACACCTTC; CDR3 protein: CASNPSITGNYGYTF; V gene: TRBV6-5; clone size: -; D gene: -; J gene: TRBJ1-2